These 16 T cell receptor beta chains came from one sample sequenced in a study of cytomegalovirus exposure and HLA in healthy donors. The PCR used 60 Vbeta and 13 Jbeta primers. Method: immunoSEQ multiplex PCR; TCRdb's copy keeps in-frame clones and lacks some. The sample has about 110,000 clones, about 75% seen once. Sequenced: PBMCs. Receptors were obtained from a man aged 40-49 years in good health and CMV-seronegative.

This chain uses TRBV2 with TRBJ2-7; a weak D match, TRBD1 (6 bases). V was clipped by 6 bases and J by 5 bases, with 20 bases between them. Germline loops: CDR1 SNHLY, CDR2 FYNNEI. The CDR3 is 15 amino acids. The CDR3 spells CASRPGGRRADEQYF. The DNA of the CDR3 is TGTGCCAGCAGGCCTGGGGGCAGGCGGGCTGACGAGCAGTACTTC.

This clone was picked up one time. V is TRBV7-6 and J is TRBJ2-1; 11 nucleotides match TRBD1. The CDR3 contains 16 residues. Germline loops: CDR1 SGHVS, CDR2 FNYEAQ. Trimming at V came to 4 bases and at J to 8 bases, leaving 10 bases not matched to a gene. The CDR3 sequence: CASSSRTGGVKDEQFF. The CDR3, as DNA: TGTGCCAGCAGCTCCCGGACAGGGGGCGTCAAAGATGAGCAGTTCTTC.

This chain joins TRBV4-1 and TRBJ1-2; 7 bases are a match to TRBD1. Germline loops: CDR1 MGHRA, CDR2 YSYEKL. V gave up 0 bases and J gave up 7 bases; unmatched junction bases: 11. CDR3 length: 16 residues. This CDR3 reads CASSQEGVQGGGGYTF. The CDR3, as DNA: TGCGCCAGCAGCCAAGAAGGAGTCCAGGGGGGTGGTGGCTACACCTTC.

J is TRBJ2-3 and V is TRBV27; D unresolved. CDR3 length equals 11 residues. Germline CDR1 MNHEY, CDR2 SMNVEV (reference sequence). Trimming took off 9 bases at V and 8 bases at J, with 12 bases between the two ends. CDR3 nucleotides: TGTGCCAGATCCAACAACCCTACGCAGTATTTT. Translating it yields CARSNNPTQYF.

This clone was detected once. This chain links TRBV6-6 with TRBJ1-1; 7 nucleotides match TRBD1. Trimming removed 4 bases from V and 1 base from J; junction bases left unmatched: 3. This CDR3 spans 14 amino acids. The V gene's germline CDR1 is MNHNY and CDR2 SVGAGI (reference sequence). CDR3 loop: CASSSRDRNTEAFF. The CDR3 DNA is TGTGCCAGCAGTTCCCGGGACAGGAACACTGAAGCTTTCTTT.

The genes are TRBV2 and TRBJ1-2, with 7 bases fitting TRBD1. Germline lookup yields CDR1 SNHLY and CDR2 FYNNEI. The CDR3 totals 15 residues. Germline trimming cut 0 bases from V and 7 bases from J; bases unmatched to any gene: 8. DNA for the CDR3: TGTGCCAGCAGTGAAGCGCTTCGACAGGGACGTGGCTACACCTTC. Translated, it gives CASSEALRQGRGYTF.

This clone was seen more than once but under ten times. The CDR3 coding sequence is TGTGCCAGCAGTGACGGAGCGGGGCGAGAGACCCAGTACTTC. Translated, it gives CASSDGAGRETQYF. The chain uses TRBV6-4 and TRBJ2-5; TRBD2 matches at 7 bases. V shed 2 bases and J 4 bases; nucleotides not matched to a gene: 4. This CDR3 comprises 14 residues. The germline gives CDR1 MRHNA, CDR2 SNTAGT.

This clone was picked up a small number of times. The chain links TRBV2 to TRBJ2-5; 8 bases match TRBD1. Germline values: CDR1 SNHLY, CDR2 FYNNEI. Trimming removed 3 bases from V and 1 base from J; junction bases left unmatched: 7. The CDR3 totals 16 residues. CDR3 DNA: TGTGCCAGCAGTGAGCAAGGGACAGGACCCCAAGAGACCCAGTACTTC. Amino acid sequence: CASSEQGTGPQETQYF.

This chain connects TRBV2 to TRBJ2-2, with 7 bases that match TRBD2. V was clipped by 4 bases and J by 0 bases; unmatched bases: 5. The germline V gene encodes CDR1 SNHLY and CDR2 FYNNEI. The CDR3 contains 16 residues. CDR3 in amino acids: CASSAQRGTNTGELFF. The CDR3 nucleotides are TGTGCCAGCAGTGCGCAGCGGGGTACGAACACCGGGGAGCTGTTTTTT.

This clone has only a few counts. The rearrangement joins TRBV9 to TRBJ2-5; 9 nucleotides line up with TRBD2. V gave up 2 bases and J gave up 7 bases; unmatched junction bases: 6. From germline, CDR1 is SGDLS and CDR2 YYNGEE. CDR3 size: 14 residues. The DNA for the CDR3 is TGTGCCAGCAGCGTTAGCGGGGGCGGAGGGACCCAGTACTTC. Protein: CASSVSGGGGTQYF.

The rearrangement links TRBV5-1 to TRBJ2-5; 12 nucleotides match TRBD2. Germline V gene lookup returns CDR1 SGHRS and CDR2 YFSETQ. CDR3 length: 15 residues. J lost 4 bases, V lost 2 bases, and 3 bases had no gene match. The chain's CDR3 is CASSLMTSGGETQYF. In DNA, the CDR3 is TGCGCCAGCAGCTTAATGACTAGCGGGGGAGAGACCCAGTACTTC.

The chain recombines TRBV6-6 with TRBJ1-1; weak D call: TRBD1 (5 bases). CDR1 and CDR2 (germline): MNHNY, SVGAGI (reference sequence). V was clipped by 7 bases and J by 5 bases, with 17 bases between them. The CDR3 totals 14 residues. The CDR3 region is CASTFQGGWTEAFF. The DNA of the CDR3 is TGTGCCAGCACTTTCCAGGGTGGGTGGACTGAAGCTTTCTTT.

Note on this clone: Other DNA sequences in this specimen translate into the identical CDR3. The chain is built from TRBV6-1 and TRBJ2-1; D gene unclear. This CDR3 comprises 12 residues. The V and J ends lost 2 bases and 7 bases respectively, with 6 bases between them. Germline CDR1 reads MNHNS; CDR2 reads SASEGT. The CDR3 DNA is TGTGCCAGCAGTGAATTCAGGAATGAGCAGTTCTTC. Its translation: CASSEFRNEQFF.

This chain's CDR3 is CASSRGTSGGAYNEQFF. In DNA form, the CDR3 reads TGTGCCAGCAGCCGCGGGACTAGCGGGGGGGCCTACAATGAGCAGTTCTTC. The chain links TRBV12-1 to TRBJ2-1; the table calls TRBD2, which could not be checked here. TRBV12-1 is classified as a pseudogene. CDR3 size: 17 residues.

This clone was seen a single time. The CDR3 reads CASSVVKRGTDTQYF. The CDR3 nucleotides read TGTGCCAGCAGCGTAGTCAAGCGGGGCACAGATACGCAGTATTTT. The chain combines TRBV9 with TRBJ2-3; perhaps TRBD2 as D (6 bases). This CDR3 region has 15 residues. Trimming left V 0 bases short and J 1 base short, with 9 bases between. CDR1 and CDR2 (germline): SGDLS, YYNGEE.

V and J are TRBV10-3 and TRBJ2-1; TRBD2 matches at 9 bases. Germline trimming cut 10 bases from V and 3 bases from J; bases unmatched to any gene: 10. Germline lookup yields CDR1 ENHRY and CDR2 SYGVKD. The CDR3 spans 15 residues. The CDR3 here is CATNPLAGDYNEQFF. The CDR3 nucleotides are TGTGCCACAAACCCACTAGCGGGTGACTACAATGAGCAGTTCTTC.